A single sample is the source of the 5 T cell receptor beta chains below, sequenced in a study of T cell changes during pregnancy in multiple sclerosis. Clones were sequenced by immunoSEQ multiplex PCR, and TCRdb holds only the in-frame ones, with some missing. The sample consists of tens of thousands of clones, about 91% of them appearing once. Sequenced material: CD8+ T cells from peripheral blood mononuclear cells, taken before pregnancy. The receptors originated from a female donor with multiple sclerosis, enrolled in a pregnancy study.

The rearrangement uses TRBV19 and TRBJ1-3, with unresolved D. This CDR3 comprises 13 residues. Germline V gene sequence: CDR1 LNHDA, CDR2 SQIVND (reference sequence). Trimming took off 7 bases at V and 0 bases at J, with 7 bases between the two ends. CDR3 protein: CASKTISGNTIYF. The CDR3 nucleotides are TGTGCCAGTAAGACAATCTCTGGAAACACCATATATTTT. The complete variable domain, with remaining parts taken from reference TRBV19 and TRBJ1-3, reads DGGITQSPKYLFRKEGQNVTLSCEQNLNHDAMYWYRQDPGQGLRLIYYSQIVNDFQKGDIAEGYSVSREKKESFPLTVTSAQKNPTAFYLCASKTISGNTIYFGEGSWLTVV.

The chain combines TRBV5-1 with TRBJ1-1, with D possibly matching TRBD1 (6 bases). Trimming cost V 3 bases and J 1 base, with 7 bases left between them. CDR1 and CDR2 from the germline V gene are SGHRS and YFSETQ. The CDR3 runs to 13 residues. CDR3 amino acids: CASSSGQNTEAFF. The CDR3 nucleotides read TGCGCCAGCAGCTCGGGACAGAACACTGAAGCTTTCTTT.

V and J are TRBV15 and TRBJ2-1; TRBD2 matches 8 bases. Unmatched junction bases numbered 13, after V lost 3 bases and J lost 9 bases. The CDR3 sequence is 16 residues long. Germline values: CDR1 LNHNV, CDR2 YYDKDF (reference sequence). CDR3 sequence (DNA): TGTGCCACCAGCAGGGAGTCCGGGACTAGTTATACTGAGCAGTTCTTC. Encoded protein: CATSRESGTSYTEQFF.

The chain couples TRBV6-5 to TRBJ2-7, with D possibly TRBD1 on 6 matching bases. This CDR3 is built from 14 residues. V lost 4 bases to trimming and J lost 2 bases, with 12 bases between them. Germline assignment: CDR1 MNHEY and CDR2 SVGAGI. The DNA of the CDR3 is TGTGCCAGCAGTTTAACAGGGACCCCCTACGAGCAGTACTTC. This codes for CASSLTGTPYEQYF.

The V and J genes are TRBV5-8 and TRBJ1-1; D ambiguous. The germline gives CDR1 SGHTS, CDR2 YDEGEE. Between the trimmed V and J ends, which lost 2 bases and 4 bases, there was a span of 6 bases. The CDR3 totals 12 residues. The CDR3: CASSLGSTEAFF. CDR3 DNA: TGTGCCAGCAGCTTAGGGAGCACTGAAGCTTTCTTT.